This T cell receptor beta chain was identified during a study of glioma-infiltrating T cells after dendritic cell vaccination listed by TCRdb under 2016. For the wider study: The cohort comprised about 15 glioblastoma patients from Phase I and II dendritic cell vaccination trials, 9 newly diagnosed and 6 with recurrent disease. Between the early 2000s and the early 2010s, the patients were given dendritic cell vaccination pulsed with autologous tumor lysate. Survival after dendritic cell vaccination was correlated with TCR sequencing metrics, including TIL content and tumor-blood repertoire overlap. In glioblastoma patients vaccinated with dendritic cells, deep sequencing of TCR beta CDR3 regions served to measure the amount of tumor-infiltrating lymphocytes and to compare repertoires between tumor and blood. Patients received three intradermal dendritic cell vaccine injections at biweekly intervals in the arm below the axilla. The vaccine consisted of monocyte-derived dendritic cells cultured less than eight days with IL-4 and GM-CSF, then pulsed overnight with autologous tumor lysate. Results the study describes overall, beyond this receptor: The cohort was small and heterogeneous, few patients had complete blood and tumor sets, and even fewer had initial-recurrent tumor pairs. TCR clonality showed no direct relationship with survival, which suggests that a diverse polyclonal response may be important. After dendritic cell vaccination, a higher estimated pretreatment TIL content predicted longer time to progression and longer overall survival. The response model built on TCR overlap across three groups was characterized as speculative, with prospective validation still needed.

Counted from cysteine to phenylalanine, this CDR3 has 14 amino acids. Just the 42-base CDR3 DNA is kept, in frame starting at base 1. The germline V end is reduced by 5 bases and the J end by 4 bases; junction bases left unmatched: 7. For CDR1 and CDR2, the germline V gene (reference sequence) lists SEHNR and FQNEAQ. To be selected, patients needed enough residual fresh-frozen tumor tissue and more than two years of available survival data. None of the glioblastoma patients carried an isocitrate dehydrogenase mutation, although molecular status otherwise varied. PBMC collection took place before vaccination, two weeks after the third vaccination, and at tumor progression if progression occurred. The Qiagen DNeasy Blood extraction Kit was used to extract genomic DNA. Using the immunoSEQ assay, TCRB CDR3 regions were amplified from about 1.9 micrograms of genomic DNA, or from all available DNA when less than that was on hand. The multiplex PCR relied on 60 forward primers for TCR V beta segments and 13 reverse primers for J beta segments. To estimate reads per starting template, synthetic control templates were spiked into each sample at limiting dilution. The Illumina HiSeq System generated sequencing reads of 87 bp. On the study's bioinformatics: PCR and sequencing errors were removed by a nearest neighbor algorithm that merged closely related sequences. TCR overlap was measured as the percentage of unique tumor TCR beta sequences also present in the same patient's peripheral blood. Here the immuneACCESS table is served through TCRdb, limited to in-frame sequences with V and J called. Missing clones are a known gap in these copies; in checked studies unresolved V genes cover under half, and the rest lacks a known reason. D and trimming come from the DNA, and the V and J calls and clone size come from that table. The sample profile shows 80,000 to 100,000 clones; around three quarters of them were found once. 5.5% to 7% of the sample is held by the ten biggest clonotypes.

Regarding this clone: Its antigen is still unknown. No base qualities exist here, and no much larger clone lies one base off it.

This receptor was obtained from a human donor with glioblastoma. The chain was built from TRBV7-9 and TRBJ1-2; 7 central bases correspond to TRBD1. Sequenced material: blood, taken before dendritic cell vaccination. The nucleotides are TGTGCCAGCAGCCCTTTGACAGGGTTCTATGGCTACACCTTC. This is translated as CASSPLTGFYGYTF.